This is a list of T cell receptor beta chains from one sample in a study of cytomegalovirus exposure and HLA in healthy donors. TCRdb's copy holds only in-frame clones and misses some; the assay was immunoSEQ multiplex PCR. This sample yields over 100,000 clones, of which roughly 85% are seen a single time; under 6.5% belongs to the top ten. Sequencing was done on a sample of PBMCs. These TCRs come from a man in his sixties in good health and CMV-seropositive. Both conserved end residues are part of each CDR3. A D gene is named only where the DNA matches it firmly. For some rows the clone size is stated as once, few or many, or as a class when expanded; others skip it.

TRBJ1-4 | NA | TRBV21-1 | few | TGTGCCAGCAGGGACAGGGATGAAAAACTGTTTTTT | CASRDRDEKLFF
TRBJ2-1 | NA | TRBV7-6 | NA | TGTGCCAGCAGCTACGCAACAAGCAATGAGCAGTTCTTC | CASSYATSNEQFF
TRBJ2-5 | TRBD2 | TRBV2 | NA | TGTGCCAGCAGTGGGACTAGCGGGGGGAAGGAGACCCAGTACTTC | CASSGTSGGKETQYF
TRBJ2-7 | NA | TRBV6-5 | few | TGTGCCAGCAGTTCGACGGAACGGAGGTACGAGCAGTACTTC | CASSSTERRYEQYF
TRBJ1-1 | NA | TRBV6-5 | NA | TGTGCCAGCAGTTACGGAGGTGCCACTGAAGCTTTCTTT | CASSYGGATEAFF
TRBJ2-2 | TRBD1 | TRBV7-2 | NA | TGTGCCAGCAGCTTAGTTTCAGGGGGCATAAACACCGGGGAGCTGTTTTTT | CASSLVSGGINTGELFF
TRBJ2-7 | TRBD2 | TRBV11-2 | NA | TGTGCCAGCAGCTTGGGCGGGGGGGCCTACGAGCAGTACTTC | CASSLGGGAYEQYF
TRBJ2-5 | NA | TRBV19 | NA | TGTGCCAGTAGGCCCCCAGGAGGAGAGACCCAGTACTTC | CASRPPGGETQYF
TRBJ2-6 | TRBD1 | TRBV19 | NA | TGTGCCAGTGAGGGGACAGCCCGTTCCAATTCTGGGGCCAACGTCCTGACTTTC | CASEGTARSNSGANVLTF
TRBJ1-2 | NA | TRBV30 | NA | TGTGCCTGGAGTACCGCGATTGCTAACTATGGCTACACCTTC | CAWSTAIANYGYTF
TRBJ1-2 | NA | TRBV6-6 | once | TGTGCCAGCAGCCCCGACAGGACCAATGGCTACACCTTC | CASSPDRTNGYTF
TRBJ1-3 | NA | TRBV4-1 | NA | TGCGCCAGCAGCCAGCATTTCTCGGGTTCCACCATATATTTT | CASSQHFSGSTIYF
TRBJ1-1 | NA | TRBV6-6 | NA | TGTGCCAGCAGCCCGACAGTGAACACTGAAGCTTTCTTT | CASSPTVNTEAFF
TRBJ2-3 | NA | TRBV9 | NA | TGTGCCAGCAGCGTAGGCGGGGACACAGATACGCAGTATTTT | CASSVGGDTDTQYF
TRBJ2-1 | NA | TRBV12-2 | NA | TGTGCACATGGCCAAAACAATGAGCAGTTCTTC | CAHGQNNEQFF
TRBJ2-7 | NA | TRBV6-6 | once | TGTGCCAGCAGTTACTCGGAGGGGGGGGGAAACGAGCAGTACTTC | CASSYSEGGGNEQYF
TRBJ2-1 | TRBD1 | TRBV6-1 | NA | TGTGCCAGCAGTGAAACAGGGGGCGGTTACAATGAGCAGTTCTTC | CASSETGGGYNEQFF
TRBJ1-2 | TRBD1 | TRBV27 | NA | TGTGCCAGCAGTCCCGGGACAGGGGGAGGCTACACCTTC | CASSPGTGGGYTF
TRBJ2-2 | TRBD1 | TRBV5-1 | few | TGCGCCAGCAGCCGCGAGGGACAGTACACCGGGGAGCTGTTTTTT | CASSREGQYTGELFF
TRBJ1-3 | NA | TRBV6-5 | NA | TGTGCCAGCAGTTACTCTTCACAGTCTGGAAACACCATATATTTT | CASSYSSQSGNTIYF
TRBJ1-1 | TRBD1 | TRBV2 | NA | TGTGCCAGCATCCTGGACAGGGGGAACACTGAAGCTTTCTTT | CASILDRGNTEAFF
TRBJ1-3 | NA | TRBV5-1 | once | TGCGCCAGCAGCTTTGGCGGAGGACTGGGAAACACCATATATTTT | CASSFGGGLGNTIYF
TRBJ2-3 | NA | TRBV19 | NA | TGTGCCAGTAGTGTTTCGCCTCAAGCTAGCACAGATACGCAGTATTTT | CASSVSPQASTDTQYF
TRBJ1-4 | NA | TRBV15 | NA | TGTGCCACCAGCAGAGATCGGAGGGGAGATGGCGAAAAACTGTTTTTT | CATSRDRRGDGEKLFF
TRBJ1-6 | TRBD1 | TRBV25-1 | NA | TGTGCCAGCAAAAGGGACAGCCCCAATTCACCCCTCCACTTT | CASKRDSPNSPLHF
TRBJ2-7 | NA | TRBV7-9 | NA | TGTGCCAGCAGCTTAGTCGCGTACGAGCAGTACTTC | CASSLVAYEQYF
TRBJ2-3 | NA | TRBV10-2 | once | TGCGCCAGCATGGGGGGTAGCACAGATACGCAGTATTTT | CASMGGSTDTQYF
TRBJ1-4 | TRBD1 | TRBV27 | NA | TGTGCCAGCAGTCCACAGGGGTGGAATGAAAAACTGTTTTTT | CASSPQGWNEKLFF
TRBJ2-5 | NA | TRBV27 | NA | TGTGCCAGCAGTTCTTCTAGTTATGAGCAGTACTTC | CASSSSSYEQYF
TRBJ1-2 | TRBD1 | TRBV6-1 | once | TGTGCCAGCAGATGGGACAGGGGGTGGACCTTC | CASRWDRGWTF
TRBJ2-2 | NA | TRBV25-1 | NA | TGTGCCAGCAGTGAGCACGGGGGCACCGGGGAGCTGTTTTTT | CASSEHGGTGELFF
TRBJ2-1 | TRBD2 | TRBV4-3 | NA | TGCGCCAGCAGCCTCGGGACTAGCGGGGAAAATGAGCAGTTCTTC | CASSLGTSGENEQFF
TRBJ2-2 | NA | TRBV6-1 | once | TGTGCCAGCAGTGAAGGGACTCTCAGGGAGCTGTTTTTT | CASSEGTLRELFF
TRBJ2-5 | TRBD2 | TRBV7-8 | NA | TGTGCCAGCAGCCCTCGACTAGCTGGGTTCGGAGAGACCCAGTACTTC | CASSPRLAGFGETQYF
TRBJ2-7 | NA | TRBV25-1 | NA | TGTGCCAGCAGTGATCCACGGGAGCAGTACTTC | CASSDPREQYF